This TCR beta chain came from a study of T cell responses to AZD1222 COVID-19 vaccine (dated by TCRdb to the early 2020s). Looking at the study overall: TCR sequencing covered approximately 230 trial participants: 200 to 220 given two doses of AZD1222 and some 25 given two doses of MenACWY control vaccine. Trial participants were enrolled by age into 18-55, 56-69 and 70-plus year subgroups, with roughly 160, 29 and 62 TCR-sequenced participants respectively. Beyond this particular receptor, the publication reports: The whole spike protein was spanned by vaccine-associated CD4 TCRs, and dominant responses were seen in regions 160-218 and 743-854. The 56-69-year group was small, and its depth increase did not reach significance, likely because of low power. Most participants were white British and females outnumbered males, and the authors suggested that clonal diversity may have been underestimated. Reportedly, almost half of the unique spike-specific TCRs recognized epitopes lying outside the regions that are mutated in the B.1.351 and B.1.1.7 variants. Because no samples from the day 14 peak response were available, repertoires could be characterized only after the peak T cell response. After two AZD1222 doses, both the breadth and the depth of spike-specific TCRs were significantly higher than at day 0 and than in MenACWY recipients. Conclusions about previously exposed vaccinees are limited because only five to seven AZD1222 recipients were SARS-CoV-2 seropositive at baseline.

About this clone itself: Its specific antigen is unknown. Base qualities were left out, and no much larger clone turns up one base away.

V was cut back by 3 bases and J by 1 base, leaving a gap of 10 bases between them. CDR1 and CDR2 (MNHEY, SVGEGT) derive from the germline V gene. From the cysteine through the phenylalanine, the CDR3 covers 16 amino acids. The entry retains the CDR3 DNA only, 48 bases that are in frame from base 1. The CDR3 regions of human TCRbeta chains were analyzed by immunosequencing. As for the authors' bioinformatics: Repertoire TCRs were checked for matches against a reference library of SARS-CoV-2-specific TCRs that had been generated using the MIRA antigen-specificity platform. Breadth was defined as the fraction of unique TCRs that were SARS-CoV-2-associated, and depth was defined as the fraction of total T cells that were SARS-CoV-2-associated. Each spike-specific TCR was assigned to its reactive spike region and to a CD4 or CD8 class using the MIRA data. Log10-transformed breadth and depth values were compared by one-way ANOVA with Sidak's multiple comparisons tests. This is the immuneACCESS table as TCRdb keeps it, with only in-frame sequences that have V and J called. A part of the clones is gone; compared with another copy, unresolved V genes explain less than half, and the rest is unexplained. V and J calls plus clone size are reproduced from that table; the DNA served to infer D and trimming. Within this sample are tens of thousands of clones, with 87% of them counted one time only. The ten largest account for 9.5% to 13% of the sample.

The time point label of this sample denotes: about 28 days (+/-7) after the second vaccine dose. AZD1222 recipients with second doses at about 4 weeks or about 12 weeks were pooled, because spike-specific TCR depth and breadth did not differ between schedules. Samples from vaccinated people were obtained from the UK trials COV001 and COV002, which included a single-blind randomized controlled phase 2/3 trial of AZD1222 (ChAdOx1 nCoV-19) in healthy adults. For TCRbeta chain sequencing, PBMC samples were collected from trial participants at day 0 and at day 28 after the second dose. The receptor comes from an adult who received the AZD1222 COVID-19 vaccine. This sample comprised peripheral blood, obtained 28 days after the second AZD1222 dose. Recombination connected TRBV6-2 or TRBV6-3 to TRBJ2-6, with the D gene uncertain. The nucleotide sequence reads as follows: TGTGCCAGCAGTTATGGTGTGTCTTCTGGGGCCAACGTCCTGACTTTC. Its translation is CASSYGVSSGANVLTF.